A single sample gave rise to the 26 T cell receptor beta chains below, sequenced in a study of tumor-infiltrating lymphocytes in oesophageal squamous cell carcinoma listed by TCRdb under 2016. Libraries were constructed by PCR. The sequencer listed for this sample is Illumina HiSeq 2000. TCRdb cleaned the public reads at Q25 with fastp, built clones with MiXCR and kept in-frame beta chains. Identical CDR3 proteins give one entry, which carries the most common genes and DNA. This sample holds approximately 12,000 distinct CDR3 sequences; about 60% were observed only once. The ten most abundant clones make up around 25% of the sample. Sample: esophageal tumor tissue. All receptors come from a male donor with esophageal squamous cell carcinoma.

Regarding this clonotype: This could be a read error, since a much larger clone is one nucleotide away. This rearrangement joins TRBV12-3 or TRBV12-4 to TRBJ2-3, with 9 positions matching TRBD2. Trimming took 5 bases from V and 3 from J; bases not matched to a gene: 6. This CDR3 has 15 amino acids. The CDR3 DNA reads TGTGCCAGCAGTCCTAGCGGGAAGAAGACAGATACGCAGTATTTT. This sequence encodes CASSPSGKKTDTQYF.

The chain has TRBV6-2 or TRBV6-3 and TRBJ1-2; 9 nucleotides line up with TRBD1. The germline V gene has CDR1 MNHEY and CDR2 SVGEGT. V shed 8 bases and J 8 bases; nucleotides not matched to a gene: 15. The length of the CDR3 is 15 residues. The CDR3 nucleotides read TGTGCCAGCGGAGTTCAACAGGGGGCGAGTCAAGGCTACACCTTC. This sequence encodes CASGVQQGASQGYTF.

This clonotype rates as large. The V and J genes are TRBV7-9 and TRBJ2-3; 8 bases align to TRBD2. Trimming removed 0 bases from V and 5 bases from J; junction bases left unmatched: 10. This CDR3 contains 17 residues. Germline V gene sequence: CDR1 SEHNR, CDR2 FQNEAQ (reference sequence). The CDR3 is CASSLARTGGPQDTQYF. Here the CDR3 DNA reads TGTGCCAGCAGCTTAGCGAGGACGGGAGGGCCTCAAGATACGCAGTATTTT.

Sample share makes this clonotype large. The rearrangement links TRBV5-6 to TRBJ1-2; 9 nucleotides line up with TRBD1. V lost 5 bases, J lost 3 bases, and 8 bases stayed unmatched. Germline loops: CDR1 SGHDT, CDR2 YYEEEE. The CDR3 contains 15 residues. CDR3 region: CASRLGQGRDYGYTF. The CDR3 DNA reads TGTGCCAGCAGGTTAGGACAGGGGAGAGACTATGGCTACACCTTC. Variable domain in full (rest from reference TRBV5-6 and TRBJ1-2): DAGVTQSPTHLIKTRGQQVTLRCSPKSGHDTVSWYQQALGQGPQFIFQYYEEEERQRGNFPDRFSGHQFPNYSSELNVNALLLGDSALYLCASRLGQGRDYGYTFGSGTRLTVV.

This clonotype was seen repeatedly, ten times or more. Just one base apart from a much larger clone, this may be a read error. The CDR3 protein is CATSGTARYNEQYF. DNA of the CDR3: TGTGCCACCAGTGGGACGGCCCGATACAATGAGCAGTACTTC. The J gene is TRBJ2-1, the V gene TRBV24-1; D not certain. TRBJ2-7 matches the DNA end more closely, so the J call is doubtful. The germline gives CDR1 KGHDR, CDR2 SFDVKD. The CDR3 contains 14 residues.

The chain employs TRBV7-2 and TRBJ2-3; D unresolved. The CDR3 extends over 14 amino acids. V dropped 5 bases and J dropped 0 bases, with 9 bases sitting between them. Looked up from germline, CDR1 is SGHTA and CDR2 is FQGNSA. CDR3 residues: CASSPTTSTDTQYF. The CDR3 DNA sequence: TGTGCCAGCAGCCCCACCACAAGCACAGATACGCAGTATTTT.

This clonotype was counted between two and nine times. This chain links TRBV7-3 with TRBJ2-5; TRBD2 matches at 9 bases. CDR3 size: 15 residues. Germline assignment: CDR1 SGHTA and CDR2 FQGTGA. Trimming cost V 2 bases and J 5 bases; bases outside gene matches: 6. In nucleotides, the CDR3 is TGTGCCAGCAGCTTAGAGCGGGGGGCCGGTGAGACCCAGTACTTC. Protein product: CASSLERGAGETQYF.

This clonotype was counted at least ten times. The chain employs TRBV6-1 and TRBJ1-3; D is unresolved. The CDR3 has 15 amino acids. V lost 4 bases to trimming and J lost 0 bases, with 10 bases between them. CDR1 and CDR2 (germline): MNHNS, SASEGT. CDR3 in DNA: TGTGCCAGCAGTGTGTCCGGAGACTCTGGAAACACCATATATTTT. Protein sequence: CASSVSGDSGNTIYF.

The chain uses TRBV7-9 and TRBJ1-6; a possible D gene is TRBD1 (5 bases). CDR3 length: 14 amino acids. Germline CDR1 is SEHNR and CDR2 is FQNEAQ (reference sequence). V dropped 1 base and J dropped 10 bases, with 11 bases sitting between them. This chain's CDR3 is CASSLGGGGSPLHF. The CDR3 region has the DNA TGTGCCAGCAGCTTAGGGGGCGGAGGATCACCCCTCCACTTT.

For this clonotype: A much bigger clone sits one base away, suggesting this may be a read error. The chain has TRBV10-3 and TRBJ2-4, with 8 positions matching TRBD1. Germline loops: CDR1 ENHRY, CDR2 SYGVKD. V gave up 6 bases and J gave up 15 bases; unmatched junction bases: 16. The CDR3 covers 14 residues. CDR3 region: CAISGQGIYNEPYF. CDR3 DNA sequence: TGTGCCATCAGCGGACAGGGAATCTACAATGAGCCGTACTTC.

The chain uses TRBV6-6 and TRBJ2-1; the D gene is possibly TRBD2 (6 bases). The J call may be faulty, since TRBJ2-7 better matches the DNA end. This CDR3 has 11 amino acids. Germline V gene lookup returns CDR1 MNHNY and CDR2 SVGAGI (reference sequence). The CDR3 here is CASSRTNEQYF. The DNA for the CDR3 is TGTGCCAGCAGCAGGACTAACGAGCAGTACTTC.

This clonotype has just a few counts. The genes are TRBV7-2 and TRBJ2-3; TRBD2 agrees at 13 bases. Germline CDR1 reads SGHTA; CDR2 reads FQGNSA. Germline trimming cut 5 bases from V and 4 bases from J; bases unmatched to any gene: 6. This CDR3 comprises 16 residues. CDR3 amino acids: CASSPWTSGSSDTQYF. In DNA form, the CDR3 reads TGTGCCAGCAGCCCCTGGACTAGCGGGAGTTCAGATACGCAGTATTTT.

Ten or more counts support this clonotype. The DNA for the CDR3 is TGTGCCACCAGCAGCAACCAAGAGACCCAGTACTTC. Its translation is CATSSNQETQYF. The chain is built from TRBV15 and TRBJ2-5; D unclear. V gave up 3 bases and J gave up 0 bases, with 2 bases separating them. The CDR3 contains 12 residues. CDR1 is LNHNV and CDR2 is YYDKDF in the germline V gene (reference sequence).

This sequence joins TRBV12-3 or TRBV12-4 and TRBJ2-7, with D maybe TRBD2 (5 bases). With 0 bases removed from V and 3 bases from J, the gap between germline ends came to 9 bases. The CDR3 consists of 14 residues. The CDR3 loop reads CASSLATAGYEQYF. The CDR3, as DNA: TGTGCCAGCAGTTTAGCGACCGCGGGCTACGAGCAGTACTTC.

The CDR3 DNA follows: TGTGCCAGCAGCTTAGCTGGGACTAGCGGGTACGAGCAGTTCTTC. This sequence encodes CASSLAGTSGYEQFF. J is TRBJ2-1 and V is TRBV7-2, with 12 bases lining up with TRBD2. Trimming removed 0 bases from V and 10 bases from J; junction bases left unmatched: 4. The germline CDR1 and CDR2 sequences are SGHTA and FQGNSA. The CDR3 is 15 residues long.

This clonotype appeared once. The chain links TRBV10-1 to TRBJ2-1; unclear D gene. The DNA matches TRBJ2-7 better at its end, which makes the J call doubtful. Germline CDR1 is WNHNN and CDR2 is SYGVQD (reference sequence). The CDR3 length is 12 residues. The CDR3 loop is CASSDGVMEQYF. CDR3 bases: TGCGCCAGCAGCGATGGGGTAATGGAGCAGTACTTC.

This clonotype was counted at least ten times. This chain uses TRBV7-8 with TRBJ2-5; possible D gene TRBD2, 6 bases. TRBJ2-7 matches the DNA end more closely, so the J call is doubtful. CDR3 length: 15 residues. Germline CDR1 SGHVS, CDR2 FQNEAQ. CDR3 region: CASRLSRRGGYEQYF. The CDR3 nucleotides are TGTGCCAGCAGATTAAGTCGGAGGGGTGGATACGAGCAGTACTTC.

This clonotype appeared once. The gene calls are TRBV28 and TRBJ2-5; D is unclear. The J call may be mistaken, given a closer DNA end match to TRBJ2-1. The germline V gene has CDR1 MDHEN and CDR2 SYDVKM. This CDR3 region has 14 residues. The CDR3 sequence is CASSSSGLNNEQFF. CDR3 DNA sequence: TGTGCCAGCTCGTCGAGTGGGCTTAACAATGAGCAGTTCTTC.

The chain combines TRBV7-3 with TRBJ2-5; D is uncertain. The DNA end is a closer match to TRBJ2-1, so the J assignment may be wrong. The CDR3 consists of 11 residues. The germline V gene encodes CDR1 SGHTA and CDR2 FQGTGA. CDR3 coding DNA: TGTGCCAGCAGCTTGATCGATGAGCAGTTCTTC. Translating it yields CASSLIDEQFF.

This clonotype was recorded a few times. The V gene is TRBV7-6, the J gene TRBJ2-4, with 9 nucleotides matching TRBD2. The DNA matches TRBJ2-5 better at its end, which makes the J call doubtful. CDR3 length equals 15 residues. Germline V gene data show CDR1 as SGHVS and CDR2 as FNYEAQ. In nucleotides, the CDR3 is TGTGCCAGCAGCTTATTTGCGGGAGGGCAAGAGACCCAGTACTTC. Its translation: CASSLFAGGQETQYF.

This clonotype came up many times. One base away lies a much larger clone, so this may be a sequencing read error. V usage is TRBV19 and J usage is TRBJ2-5, with D perhaps given as TRBD1 or TRBD2 (5 bases each). V lost 3 bases and J lost 11, with 25 bases in between. The CDR3 runs to 16 residues. Germline assignment: CDR1 LNHDA and CDR2 SQIVND (reference sequence). CDR3 protein: CASSIGWGSSYNEQYF. The CDR3 region has the DNA TGTGCCAGTAGTATCGGATGGGGGAGCTCCTACAATGAGCAGTACTTC.

This clonotype was seen a single time. This chain uses TRBV7-9 with TRBJ2-3; D gene ambiguous. Germline CDR1 SEHNR, CDR2 FQNEAQ (reference sequence). CDR3 length: 13 residues. V was pared by 1 base and J by 4 bases, with 6 bases between. DNA of the CDR3: TGTGCCAGCAGCTTAGGAAACCCAGATACGCAGTATTTT. Translated, it gives CASSLGNPDTQYF.

This clonotype was seen once. The chain combines TRBV6-6 with TRBJ2-3; the D gene is possibly TRBD1 (5 bases). Judging by the DNA end, TRBJ1-2 fits better; the J call may be wrong. From germline, CDR1 is MNHNY and CDR2 SVGAGI (reference sequence). This CDR3 has 16 residues. The CDR3 loop reads CASSYLTGGYNYGYTF. The CDR3 nucleotides are TGTGCCAGCAGTTACCTTACCGGGGGATATAACTATGGCTACACCTTC.

V gene TRBV15 combines with J gene TRBJ1-4, with D possibly TRBD1 on 5 matching bases. Germline V gene lookup returns CDR1 LNHNV and CDR2 YYDKDF (reference sequence). V gave up 1 base and J gave up 8 bases, with 14 bases separating them. The CDR3 is 15 residues long. The CDR3 bases are TGTGCCACCAGCAGAGTCAAAGGGGTGAGGGAAAAACTGTTTTTT. It specifies CATSRVKGVREKLFF.

This clonotype has just a few counts. The conserved closing phenylalanine or tryptophan is absent in this CDR3, likely reflecting a read error. The limits of the CDR3 on the DNA are not certain, so only TCRdb's listed CDR3 is given. The chain links TRBV12-3 or TRBV12-4 to TRBJ2-3; the table's D call TRBD2 went unverified against the DNA. The CDR3 spans 15 residues, counting both ends. CDR3 region: CASSPRTSGTQYFGP.

This sequence joins TRBV7-8 and TRBJ1-2, with D hard to call. The CDR3 runs to 14 residues. CDR1 and CDR2 from the germline V gene are SGHVS and FQNEAQ. The V end lost 1 base, the J end lost 7 bases, and 13 bases lay between the germline ends. The CDR3 region is CASSLELGRSGYTF. In DNA form, the CDR3 reads TGTGCCAGCAGCTTAGAGCTCGGGAGGAGTGGCTACACCTTC. The full variable domain, its missing parts supplied by reference TRBV7-8 and TRBJ1-2, is GAGVSQSPRYKVAKRGQDVALRCDPISGHVSLFWYQQALGQGPEFLTYFQNEAQLDKSGLPSDRFFAERPEGSVSTLKIQRTQQEDSAVYLCASSLELGRSGYTFGSGTRLTVV.